This T cell receptor beta chain emerged from a study of T cell responses to AZD1222 COVID-19 vaccine. General study points: Unmutated variant regions reportedly attract nearly half of all spike-specific TCRs. Repertoires were sampled only after the peak T cell response. AZD1222 recipients seropositive at baseline numbered only six. Donors were mostly white British, more females; clonal diversity possibly underestimated.

As for this clone: Its matching antigen is unknown.

Method: immunoSEQ multiplex PCR; TCRdb's copy keeps in-frame clones and lacks some. This table holds 95,000 to 100,000 clones, over 85% found once. This CDR3 has 13 residues. V was clipped by 4 bases and J by 5 bases, with 10 bases between them. CDR1 is SGHRS, CDR2 YFSETQ, per germline. Here the sequenced sample was peripheral blood, taken on day 0 of AZD1222 vaccination. This chain connects TRBV5-1 to TRBJ1-3; D not certain. The sequence was obtained from an adult in good health. CDR3 loop: CASSQSPRNTIYF. The CDR3, as DNA: TGCGCCAGCAGCCAGAGTCCCCGAAACACCATATATTTT.